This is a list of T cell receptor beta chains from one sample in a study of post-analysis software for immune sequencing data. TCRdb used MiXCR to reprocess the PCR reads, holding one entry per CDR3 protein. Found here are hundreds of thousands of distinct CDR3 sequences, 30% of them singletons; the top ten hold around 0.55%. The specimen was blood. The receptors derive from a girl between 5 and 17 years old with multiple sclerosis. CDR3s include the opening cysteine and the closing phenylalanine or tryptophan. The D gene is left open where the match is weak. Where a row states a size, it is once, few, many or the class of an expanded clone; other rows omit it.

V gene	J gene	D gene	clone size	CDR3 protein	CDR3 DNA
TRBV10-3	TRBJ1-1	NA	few	CAISGQDLRAFF	TGTGCCATCAGCGGTCAGGACCTCAGGGCTTTCTTT
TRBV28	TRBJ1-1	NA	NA	CASSSRVGHTEAFF	TGTGCCAGCAGTTCCCGGGTAGGTCACACTGAAGCTTTCTTT
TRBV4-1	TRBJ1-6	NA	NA	CAGSQVRGRSYNSPLHF	TGCGCCGGCAGCCAAGTGAGGGGCCGGAGCTATAATTCACCCCTCCACTTT
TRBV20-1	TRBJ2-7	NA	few	CSARLGLHEQYF	TGCAGTGCTAGGTTAGGGCTCCACGAGCAGTACTTC
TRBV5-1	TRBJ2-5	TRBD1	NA	CASSLFYRGTETQYF	TGCGCCAGCAGCCTTTTTTACAGGGGAACGGAGACCCAGTACTTC
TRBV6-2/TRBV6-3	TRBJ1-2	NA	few	CASSYGPKTNYGYTF	TGTGCCAGCAGTTACGGACCGAAGACTAACTATGGCTACACCTTC
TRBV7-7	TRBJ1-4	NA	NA	CASSTRAGEKLFF	TGTGCTAGCAGCACCCGTGCGGGGGAAAAACTGTTTTTT
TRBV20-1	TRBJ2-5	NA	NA	CRVAGQETQYF	TGCAGGGTGGCAGGCCAAGAGACCCAGTACTTC
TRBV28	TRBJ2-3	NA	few	CASLGSRVRDTQYF	TGTGCCAGCTTAGGGAGCCGGGTGAGGGATACGCAGTATTTT
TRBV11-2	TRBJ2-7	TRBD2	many	CASSRLAGERAHEQYF	TGTGCCAGCAGCCGACTAGCGGGAGAACGGGCTCACGAGCAGTACTTC
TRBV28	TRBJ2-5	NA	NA	CASSSYVRHQEAQYF	TGTGCCAGCAGTTCCTATGTCAGACACCAAGAGGCCCAGTACTTC
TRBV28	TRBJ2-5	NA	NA	CASRGNEETQYF	TGTGCCAGCAGAGGGAATGAGGAGACCCAGTACTTC
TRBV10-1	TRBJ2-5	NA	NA	CASSEGVYQETQYF	TGCGCCAGCAGTGAGGGAGTGTACCAAGAGACCCAGTACTTC
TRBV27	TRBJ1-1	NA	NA	CASSLSRAINTEAFF	TGTGCCAGCAGTTTGTCCAGGGCGATTAACACTGAAGCTTTCTTT
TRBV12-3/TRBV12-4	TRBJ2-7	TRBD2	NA	CASSPRGVSYNEQYF	TGTGCCAGCAGTCCCCGGGGGGTCTCCTACAATGAGCAGTACTTC
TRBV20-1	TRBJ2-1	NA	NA	CSAVSETSYNEQFF	TGCAGTGCCGTTAGCGAGACCTCCTACAATGAGCAGTTCTTC
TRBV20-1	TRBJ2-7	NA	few	CSARTAGFEQYF	TGCAGTGCTAGAACCGCAGGGTTCGAGCAGTACTTC
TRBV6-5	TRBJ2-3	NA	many	CASSYSGTPTDTQYF	TGTGCCAGCAGTTACTCCGGGACTCCCACAGATACGCAGTATTTT
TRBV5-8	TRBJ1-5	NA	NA	CASSLGVAISNQPQHF	TGTGCCAGCAGCTTGGGGGTTGCAATTAGCAATCAGCCCCAGCATTTT
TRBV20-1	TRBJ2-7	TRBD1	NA	CSARDVRGIQEAQYF	TGCAGTGCTAGAGATGTCAGGGGGATCCAAGAGGCCCAGTACTTC
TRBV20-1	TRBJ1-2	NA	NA	CSARAYSLNYGYTF	TGCAGTGCTAGAGCGTACAGCTTAAACTATGGCTACACCTTC
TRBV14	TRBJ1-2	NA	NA	CASSARREGYGYTF	TGTGCCAGCAGCGCCCGACGAGAGGGTTATGGCTACACCTTC
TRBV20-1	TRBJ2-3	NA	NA	CSANWLATEDTQYF	TGCAGTGCTAATTGGCTAGCAACAGAAGATACGCAGTATTTT
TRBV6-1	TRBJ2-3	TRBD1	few	CARTGTGGTYSTDTQYF	TGTGCCAGAACCGGGACAGGGGGCACTTATAGCACAGATACGCAGTATTTT
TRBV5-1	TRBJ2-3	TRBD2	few	CASSLPGGSTDTQYF	TGCGCCAGCAGCTTGCCGGGAGGGAGCACAGATACGCAGTATTTT
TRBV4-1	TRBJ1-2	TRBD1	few	CASSQTGDYGYTF	TGCGCCAGCAGCCAGACAGGGGACTATGGCTACACCTTC
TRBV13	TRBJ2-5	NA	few	CASSLGGRSGGHETQYF	TGTGCCAGCAGCTTGGGAGGGCGTTCAGGGGGCCACGAGACCCAGTACTTC
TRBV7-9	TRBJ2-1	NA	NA	CASSPPGGLRETQFF	TGTGCCAGCAGTCCTCCTGGCGGACTTAGGGAGACCCAGTTCTTC